Listed below are T cell receptor beta chains from one sample, sequenced in a study of blood T cell repertoires in COVID-19. Method: immunoSEQ multiplex PCR; TCRdb's copy keeps in-frame clones and lacks some. The table includes 180,000 or so clones, more than 70% detected once. The material sequenced was PBMCs or T cells enriched from blood (not recorded which). The receptors derive from a woman younger than 45 who had recovered from COVID-19. The CDR3 runs from the conserved cysteine through the conserved F or W. The D gene is left open where the match is weak. Where a row states a size, it is once, few, many or the class of an expanded clone; other rows omit it.

V	J	size	D	DNA	CDR3
TRBV7-9	TRBJ2-1	NA	TRBD2	TGTGCCAGCAGCTTAGCTGGTAGCGGGAGGCCCCTGGTTATGGATGAGCAGTTCTTC	CASSLAGSGRPLVMDEQFF
TRBV7-2	TRBJ2-1	NA	TRBD2	TGTGCCAGCAGCCTGGGACTAGCGGGACTCAATGAGCAGTTCTTC	CASSLGLAGLNEQFF
TRBV24-1	TRBJ2-1	NA	NA	TGTGCCACCAGTGATTTGCTGACTTCTAAGCAGTTCTTC	CATSDLLTSKQFF
TRBV4-1	TRBJ2-2	NA	NA	TGCGCCAGCAGCCAACCAGGGCTGCACACCGGGGAGCTGTTTTTT	CASSQPGLHTGELFF
TRBV28	TRBJ2-3	NA	NA	TGTGCCAGCAGTTTAAGCGGTTTCAGCACAGATACGCAGTATTTT	CASSLSGFSTDTQYF
TRBV11-1	TRBJ2-1	few	TRBD2	TGTGCCAGCAGGGGACTAGCGGGAGTGAGAAATGAGCAGTTCTTC	CASRGLAGVRNEQFF
TRBV2	TRBJ2-1	NA	TRBD2	TGTGCCAGCAGTGATCCTAGCGGGAGGACTGAGCAGTTCTTC	CASSDPSGRTEQFF
TRBV11-2	TRBJ1-1	NA	TRBD1	TGTGCCAGCAGCCGGAACAGGGGGCGCGACGGCACTGAAGCTTTCTTT	CASSRNRGRDGTEAFF
TRBV28	TRBJ1-6	NA	TRBD1	TGTGCCAGCAGTGCCGGGACAGGGACGTCACCCCTCCACTTT	CASSAGTGTSPLHF
TRBV23-1	TRBJ1-5	NA	NA	TGCGCCAGCAGTCAATCGGTGACTGCGATCTATCAGCCCCAGCATTTT	CASSQSVTAIYQPQHF
TRBV6-4	TRBJ1-2	NA	TRBD1	TGTGCCAGCAGCCCCGGTGCAGGGACAGAGCTCACCTATGGCTACACCTTC	CASSPGAGTELTYGYTF
TRBV24-1	TRBJ2-5	NA	TRBD2	TGTGCCACCAGTGACTACTGGGAGGGAGTGGAGACCCAGTACTTC	CATSDYWEGVETQYF
TRBV5-6	TRBJ1-2	NA	NA	TGTGCCAGCAGCTCCTCATCCGGGGGCTACACCTTC	CASSSSSGGYTF
TRBV11-2	TRBJ2-1	NA	NA	TGTGCCAGCAGCTTATTCGTCGGGGGTATCAATGAGCAGTTCTTC	CASSLFVGGINEQFF
TRBV14	TRBJ2-7	NA	NA	TGTGCCAGCAGCCAGCCCGGGTTCATGTACTTC	CASSQPGFMYF
TRBV19	TRBJ2-7	NA	TRBD1	TGTGCCAGTAGTCTCCTACCGGGACAGGGGGCTTACGAGCAGTACTTC	CASSLLPGQGAYEQYF
TRBV7-4	TRBJ1-1	NA	NA	TGTGCCAGCAGCTTAGCGGGCAGGGCGACTGAAGCTTTCTTT	CASSLAGRATEAFF
TRBV7-2	TRBJ1-1	NA	NA	TGTGCCAGCAGCTTAGAAGTGGGGGGAAGAGCTTTCTTT	CASSLEVGGRAFF
TRBV5-1	TRBJ2-5	NA	TRBD2	TGCGCCAGCAGCCGACTAGCGGGAGGGTTAGAGACCCAGTACTTC	CASSRLAGGLETQYF
TRBV7-2	TRBJ1-1	NA	NA	TGTGCCAGCAGTCGTAGTGAGGCTGAAGCTTTCTTT	CASSRSEAEAFF
TRBV13	TRBJ1-4	NA	NA	TGTGCCAGCAGCTTATCGTTCTGGGGGCCGAATGAAAAACTGTTTTTT	CASSLSFWGPNEKLFF
TRBV1	TRBJ1-4	NA	NA	TGCACCAGCAGCCAAGATCGGTGCCTATCTAATGAAAAACTGTTTTTT	CTSSQDRCLSNEKLFF
TRBV28	TRBJ2-7	NA	NA	TGTGCCAGCAGTTCCCCGGTCCCCTACGAGCAGTACTTC	CASSSPVPYEQYF
TRBV5-1	TRBJ1-6	NA	TRBD1	TGCGCCAGCAGTTTGGCGGGACAGGGATGGGCAACGGGGAATTCACCCCTCCACTTT	CASSLAGQGWATGNSPLHF
TRBV11-2	TRBJ1-6	NA	TRBD1	TGTGCCAGCAGCTTGATGGGACAGGCTAACTCGGGATCACCCCTCCACTTT	CASSLMGQANSGSPLHF
TRBV5-1	TRBJ2-2	NA	TRBD2	TGCGCCAGCAGCGCGATGACTAGCGGGAGTCGGGACACCGGGGAGCTGTTTTTT	CASSAMTSGSRDTGELFF
TRBV5-5	TRBJ2-3	NA	NA	TGTGCCAGCAGCTTGGCCAGAAGTCAGGATACGCAGTATTTT	CASSLARSQDTQYF
TRBV5-1	TRBJ2-1	few	NA	TGCGCCAGCAGCACCCAGAAAAATGAGCAGTTCTTC	CASSTQKNEQFF
TRBV5-6	TRBJ2-1	NA	TRBD1	TGTGCCAGCAGCTACGACAGGGGGAGTGTCAATGAGCAGTTCTTC	CASSYDRGSVNEQFF
TRBV9	TRBJ1-2	once	NA	TGTGCCAGCAGCGATACGGATCAGGGCCCCGATTTCCTTGGCTACACCTTC	CASSDTDQGPDFLGYTF
TRBV5-4	TRBJ1-1	few	NA	TGTGCCAGCAGCGGTTACGGGAACACTGAAGCTTTCTTT	CASSGYGNTEAFF
TRBV18	TRBJ2-7	NA	NA	TGTGCCAGCTCACCAAGACAGACGGACGAGCAGTACTTC	CASSPRQTDEQYF
TRBV18	TRBJ2-2	NA	NA	TGTGCCAGCTCATTACTAGCGAACACCGGGGAGCTGTTTTTT	CASSLLANTGELFF
TRBV19	TRBJ2-2	NA	NA	TGTGCCAGTAGTCGGAGCGCTAACACCGGGGAGCTGTTTTTT	CASSRSANTGELFF
TRBV28	TRBJ2-7	NA	TRBD2	TGTGCCAGCAGGACTAGCGGGGCTGAGCAGTACTTC	CASRTSGAEQYF
TRBV3-1/TRBV3-2	TRBJ1-1	NA	NA	TGTGCCAGCAGCCAACCCGGGGGAAACACTGAAGCTTTCTTT	CASSQPGGNTEAFF
TRBV5-1	TRBJ1-1	NA	NA	TGCGCCAGCAGCCCCTTGGGGGGGGTGGACACTGAAGCTTTCTTT	CASSPLGGVDTEAFF
TRBV2	TRBJ1-1	NA	TRBD1	TGTGCCAGCAACAGGGGGGACACTGAAGCTTTCTTT	CASNRGDTEAFF
TRBV3-1/TRBV3-2	TRBJ2-7	NA	NA	TGTGCCAGCAGCCAAGAGACAGTCTCAACGGACGAGCAGTACTTC	CASSQETVSTDEQYF
TRBV19	TRBJ2-1	NA	TRBD2	TGTGCCAGTAGTTTTCAGGGTACTAGCGGGCTCTACAATGAGCAGTTCTTC	CASSFQGTSGLYNEQFF